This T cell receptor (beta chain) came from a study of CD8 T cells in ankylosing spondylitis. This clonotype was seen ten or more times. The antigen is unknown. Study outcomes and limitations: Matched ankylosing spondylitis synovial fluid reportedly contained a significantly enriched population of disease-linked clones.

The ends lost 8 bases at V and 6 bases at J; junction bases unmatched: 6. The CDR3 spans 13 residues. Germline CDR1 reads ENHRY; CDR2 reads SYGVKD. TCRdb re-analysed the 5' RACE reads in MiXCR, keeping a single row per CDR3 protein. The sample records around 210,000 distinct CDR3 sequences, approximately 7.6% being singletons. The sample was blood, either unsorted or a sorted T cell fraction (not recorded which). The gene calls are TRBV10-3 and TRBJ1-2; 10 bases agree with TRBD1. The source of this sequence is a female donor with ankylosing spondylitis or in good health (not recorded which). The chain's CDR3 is CAIPGQGLDGYTF. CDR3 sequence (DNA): TGTGCCATCCCGGGACAGGGGTTAGATGGCTACACCTTC.